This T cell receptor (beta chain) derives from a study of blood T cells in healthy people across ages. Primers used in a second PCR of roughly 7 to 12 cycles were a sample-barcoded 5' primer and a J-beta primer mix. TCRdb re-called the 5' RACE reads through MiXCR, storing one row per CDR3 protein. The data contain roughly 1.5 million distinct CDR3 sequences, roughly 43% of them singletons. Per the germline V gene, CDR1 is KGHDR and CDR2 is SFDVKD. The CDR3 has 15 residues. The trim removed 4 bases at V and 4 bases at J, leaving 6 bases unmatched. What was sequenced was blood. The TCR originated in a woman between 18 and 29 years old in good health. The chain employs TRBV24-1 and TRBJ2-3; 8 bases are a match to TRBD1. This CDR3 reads CATSESGQGADTQYF. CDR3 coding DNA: TGTGCCACCAGTGAGTCCGGACAGGGAGCAGATACGCAGTATTTT.